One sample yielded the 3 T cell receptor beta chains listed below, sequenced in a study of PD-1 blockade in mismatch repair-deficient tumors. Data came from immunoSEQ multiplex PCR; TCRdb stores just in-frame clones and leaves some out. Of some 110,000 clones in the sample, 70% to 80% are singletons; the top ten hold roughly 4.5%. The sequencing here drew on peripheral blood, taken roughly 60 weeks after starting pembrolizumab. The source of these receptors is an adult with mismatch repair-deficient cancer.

CDR3 protein: CASSPNIFLGLAGGFEPGELFF. The CDR3 DNA is TGTGCCAGCAGCCCAAATATATTTCTAGGACTAGCGGGAGGGTTCGAACCCGGGGAGCTGTTTTTT. The chain combines TRBV4-2 with TRBJ2-2; 15 bases are shared with TRBD2. The CDR3 has 22 residues. The V and J ends lost 4 bases and 6 bases, in that order; junction bases with no gene match: 21. Per germline, CDR1 LGHNA and CDR2 YNFKEQ.

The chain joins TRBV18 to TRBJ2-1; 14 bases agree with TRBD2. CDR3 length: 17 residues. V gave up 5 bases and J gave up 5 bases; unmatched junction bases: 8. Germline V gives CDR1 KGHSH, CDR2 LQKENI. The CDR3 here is CASSTGLAGGADNEQFF. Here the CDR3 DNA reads TGTGCCAGCTCAACAGGACTAGCGGGAGGAGCTGACAATGAGCAGTTCTTC.

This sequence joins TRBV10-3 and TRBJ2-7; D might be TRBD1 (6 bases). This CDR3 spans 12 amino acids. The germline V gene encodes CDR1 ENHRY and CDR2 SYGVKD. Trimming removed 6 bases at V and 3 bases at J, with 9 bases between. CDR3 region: CAISRDNYEQYF. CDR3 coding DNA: TGTGCCATCAGCCGGGACAACTACGAGCAGTACTTC.